These T cell receptor beta chains were read from a single sample in a study of blood T cells in healthy people across ages. Using its own MiXCR run on the 5' RACE reads, TCRdb lists one record per CDR3 protein. In the table there are some 940,000 distinct CDR3 sequences, almost 30% of which are singletons. A further study also used this sample, focusing on T cells of mothers and their children.

Material: blood. The receptors derive from a woman aged 40 to 50 in good health. The CDR3 runs from the conserved cysteine through the conserved F or W. The D gene is left open where the match is weak. Where a row states a size, it is once, few, many or the class of an expanded clone; other rows omit it.

TRBJ2-5 | NA | NA | TRBV13 | CASSLLTSRGKSETQYF | TGTGCCAGCAGCTTATTAACATCCAGGGGAAAGTCGGAGACCCAGTACTTC
TRBJ1-2 | few | NA | TRBV11-2 | CASSPVSAGNYGYTF | TGTGCCAGCAGCCCAGTTTCTGCAGGAAACTATGGCTACACCTTC
TRBJ1-2 | few | NA | TRBV29-1 | CSSPIGGSGGYTF | TGCAGCTCCCCGATTGGGGGAAGTGGTGGCTACACCTTC
TRBJ1-5 | many | NA | TRBV12-3/TRBV12-4 | CASSFGRQYNQPQHF | TGTGCCAGCAGTTTCGGGCGGCAGTACAATCAGCCCCAGCATTTT
TRBJ1-1 | NA | NA | TRBV13 | CASDDMNTEAFF | TGTGCCAGCGACGACATGAACACTGAAGCTTTCTTT
TRBJ1-1 | NA | NA | TRBV28 | CASSLSRQPVEAFF | TGTGCCAGCAGTTTATCCCGTCAGCCAGTTGAAGCTTTCTTT
TRBJ2-4 | many | TRBD1 | TRBV5-1 | CASSFGQGEAKNIQYF | TGCGCCAGCAGCTTCGGACAGGGGGAGGCCAAAAACATTCAGTACTTC
TRBJ1-5 | few | TRBD1 | TRBV7-2 | CASSSRDRGDNQPQHF | TGTGCCAGCAGCTCCCGGGACAGGGGAGACAATCAGCCCCAGCATTTT
TRBJ1-3 | few | NA | TRBV27 | CASSKQVSGNTIYF | TGTGCCAGCAGTAAGCAAGTCTCTGGAAACACCATATATTTT
TRBJ2-3 | few | NA | TRBV27 | CASSFQVLGTDTQYF | TGTGCCAGCAGTTTCCAGGTCTTAGGAACAGATACGCAGTATTTT
TRBJ2-7 | NA | NA | TRBV4-1 | CASSQDGGTEVYEQYF | TGCGCCAGCAGCCAAGACGGAGGGACAGAGGTGTACGAGCAGTACTTC
TRBJ2-7 | NA | NA | TRBV5-1 | CAIVTGIESYEQYF | TGCGCCATCGTTACAGGGATCGAGTCCTACGAGCAGTACTTC
TRBJ2-6 | NA | NA | TRBV5-4 | CASSLGALGSGANVLTF | TGTGCCAGCAGCTTGGGGGCCCTGGGCTCTGGGGCCAACGTCCTGACTTTC
TRBJ1-1 | once | NA | TRBV5-5 | CASSFWQGAEAFF | TGTGCCAGCAGCTTCTGGCAGGGAGCTGAAGCTTTCTTT
TRBJ2-5 | NA | NA | TRBV7-9 | CAGSYWDLQETQYF | TGTGCCGGCAGCTATTGGGACTTACAAGAGACCCAGTACTTC
TRBJ2-7 | NA | NA | TRBV14 | CASSQPGPPYEQYF | TGTGCCAGCAGCCAGCCGGGTCCTCCCTACGAGCAGTACTTC
TRBJ1-2 | NA | NA | TRBV4-2 | CACSQGKGSSDGYTF | TGTGCCTGCAGCCAAGGGAAGGGGTCGAGTGATGGCTACACCTTC
TRBJ2-5 | many | NA | TRBV29-1 | CSVCPGQETQYF | TGCAGCGTTTGCCCCGGGCAAGAGACCCAGTACTTC
TRBJ2-5 | many | NA | TRBV7-8 | CASSLGGGGRVETQYF | TGTGCCAGCAGCTTAGGAGGGGGGGGAAGGGTGGAGACCCAGTACTTC
TRBJ1-2 | few | TRBD1 | TRBV6-6 | CASSYSTGDNYGYTF | TGTGCCAGCAGTTACTCAACAGGGGATAACTATGGCTACACCTTC
TRBJ2-5 | many | NA | TRBV12-3/TRBV12-4 | CASSSSRDQETQYF | TGTGCCAGCAGTTCATCCAGGGACCAAGAGACCCAGTACTTC
TRBJ1-1 | NA | NA | TRBV7-2 | CASSLAPRGYGNTEAFF | TGTGCCAGCAGCTTAGCGCCGAGGGGGTACGGGAACACTGAAGCTTTCTTT
TRBJ1-1 | many | NA | TRBV20-1 | CSAPDGAKAFF | TGCAGTGCTCCTGACGGCGCAAAAGCTTTCTTT
TRBJ2-1 | few | NA | TRBV11-1 | CASSPPQFF | TGTGCCAGCAGCCCCCCGCAGTTCTTC
TRBJ2-1 | NA | NA | TRBV7-2 | CASSLAVMGLLGEQFF | TGTGCCAGCAGCTTAGCAGTTATGGGGTTATTAGGTGAGCAGTTCTTC
TRBJ1-1 | few | NA | TRBV10-3 | CAISEWGRGSMNTEAFF | TGTGCCATCAGTGAGTGGGGCAGGGGATCGATGAACACTGAAGCTTTCTTT
TRBJ1-2 | few | NA | TRBV27 | CASSYGKTNYGYTF | TGTGCCAGCAGTTACGGAAAAACTAACTATGGCTACACCTTC
TRBJ1-2 | NA | TRBD1 | TRBV3-1 | CASSQDSGTDHTF | TGTGCCAGCAGCCAAGACTCCGGGACAGATCACACCTTC
TRBJ2-3 | NA | NA | TRBV14 | CASSQVEDTQYF | TGTGCCAGCAGCCAAGTGGAAGATACGCAGTATTTT